This is a list of T cell receptor beta chains from one sample in a study of spatial heterogeneity in lung cancer. TCRdb used MiXCR to reprocess the 5' RACE reads, holding one entry per CDR3 protein. The repertoire has approximately 90,000 distinct CDR3 sequences, under 9% of them found once; the top ten carry 6.5% to 8.5%. Material: PBMCs, obtained at surgery. The origin of the receptors is a male donor with early-stage non-small cell lung cancer. Each CDR3 is given with its conserved first and last residue. The D gene is left open where the match is weak. Clone size is not always given. Where it is, it says once, few, many or a class for expanded clones.

-	TRBJ2-7	TRBV5-4	-	CASSLAGRPYEQYF	TGTGCCAGCAGCTTAGCAGGGAGACCCTACGAGCAGTACTTC
-	TRBJ2-2	TRBV20-1	-	CSAAPGTGELFF	TGCAGTGCAGCCCCCGGGACCGGGGAGCTGTTTTTT
-	TRBJ2-3	TRBV18	few	CASSPILSTDTQYF	TGTGCCAGCTCACCCATCCTTAGCACAGATACGCAGTATTTT
-	TRBJ2-7	TRBV6-6	many	CASSYSRGEYEQYF	TGTGCCAGCAGTTACTCGAGAGGGGAATACGAGCAGTACTTC
-	TRBJ2-7	TRBV18	-	CASSGGTGYEQYF	TGTGCCAGCTCAGGGGGCACAGGTTACGAGCAGTACTTC
TRBD2	TRBJ2-1	TRBV7-8	-	CASSFMRAGNEQFF	TGTGCCAGCAGCTTCATGAGAGCGGGAAATGAGCAGTTCTTC
TRBD2	TRBJ2-3	TRBV12-5	few	CASGFRLAGTDTQYF	TGTGCTAGTGGTTTTCGACTAGCGGGTACCGATACGCAGTATTTT
-	TRBJ1-2	TRBV29-1	-	CSDERGGSGGYTF	TGCAGCGACGAACGGGGCGGTTCTGGAGGCTACACCTTC
-	TRBJ2-7	TRBV6-2/TRBV6-3	few	CASSDSYEQYF	TGTGCCAGCAGCGACTCCTACGAGCAGTACTTC
-	TRBJ1-3	TRBV10-3	-	CAMSISAGNTIYF	TGTGCCATGAGTATATCGGCTGGAAACACCATATATTTT
-	TRBJ2-5	TRBV5-1	many	CASSLISLRETQYF	TGCGCCAGCAGCTTGATTAGTCTCCGAGAGACCCAGTACTTC
-	TRBJ2-5	TRBV28	few	CASSLSTASQYF	TGTGCCAGCAGTTTATCGACCGCCTCCCAGTACTTC
-	TRBJ2-5	TRBV6-1	few	CASRKLPGTQETQYF	TGTGCCAGCAGAAAACTCCCGGGGACTCAAGAGACCCAGTACTTC
-	TRBJ2-1	TRBV5-1	few	CASSLEGVFSYNEQFF	TGCGCCAGCAGCTTAGAGGGAGTTTTCTCCTACAATGAGCAGTTCTTC
TRBD2	TRBJ2-3	TRBV7-2	-	CASSLEISGATRTDTQYF	TGTGCCAGCAGCTTAGAGATTAGCGGGGCTACCCGCACAGATACGCAGTATTTT
-	TRBJ2-5	TRBV9	few	CASSVSPSGQETQYF	TGTGCCAGCAGCGTATCCCCTTCTGGCCAAGAGACCCAGTACTTC
-	TRBJ1-2	TRBV3-1	many	CASSLTGIHRDYGYTF	TGTGCCAGCAGCCTTACCGGGATCCATAGGGACTATGGCTACACCTTC
-	TRBJ1-6	TRBV3-1	few	CASSQDQWRRPLHF	TGTGCCAGCAGCCAAGATCAGTGGAGAAGGCCCCTCCACTTT
TRBD2	TRBJ2-5	TRBV9	few	CASSLPPDASGQETQYF	TGTGCCAGCAGCTTGCCCCCGGACGCTAGCGGACAAGAGACCCAGTACTTC
-	TRBJ2-6	TRBV20-1	many	CSAGPSGANVLTF	TGCAGTGCTGGCCCCTCTGGGGCCAACGTCCTGACTTTC
TRBD2	TRBJ2-5	TRBV20-1	-	CSAPERLAAQTQYF	TGCAGTGCCCCAGAGAGGCTAGCGGCCCAAACCCAGTACTTC
-	TRBJ2-1	TRBV20-1	many	CSAALGRGYNEQFF	TGCAGTGCGGCTCTAGGAAGAGGGTACAATGAGCAGTTCTTC
-	TRBJ1-1	TRBV28	-	CASSRTLTEAFF	TGTGCCAGCAGTCGTACACTGACTGAAGCTTTCTTT
-	TRBJ1-5	TRBV6-6	many	CASSYEGRGNQPQHF	TGTGCCAGCAGTTACGAGGGCAGGGGTAATCAGCCCCAGCATTTT
TRBD1	TRBJ1-1	TRBV5-1	few	CASSREWDRGYEAFF	TGCGCCAGCAGCCGCGAGTGGGACAGGGGTTATGAAGCTTTCTTT
-	TRBJ2-1	TRBV2	few	CASGGYNEQFF	TGTGCCAGCGGGGGATACAATGAGCAGTTCTTC
-	TRBJ2-1	TRBV5-6	few	CASSLTGNNEQFF	TGTGCCAGCAGCTTGACAGGTAACAATGAGCAGTTCTTC
TRBD1	TRBJ1-1	TRBV15	many	CATSRTGTAPFF	TGTGCCACCAGCAGGACCGGGACAGCGCCTTTCTTT
-	TRBJ2-3	TRBV18	-	CASSFSGSHTDTQYF	TGTGCCAGCTCATTTAGCGGATCCCACACAGATACGCAGTATTTT
TRBD1	TRBJ1-2	TRBV19	-	CASRPGQVADRGSDGYTF	TGTGCCAGTAGGCCGGGACAAGTAGCCGACAGGGGATCAGATGGCTACACCTTC
-	TRBJ1-3	TRBV5-5	few	CASSLEGFSGNTIYF	TGTGCCAGCAGCTTGGAAGGGTTCTCTGGAAACACCATATATTTT
-	TRBJ2-1	TRBV7-2	few	CASSASPYNEQFF	TGTGCCAGCAGCGCTAGCCCTTACAATGAGCAGTTCTTC
TRBD1	TRBJ2-2	TRBV15	many	CATSRGQGTGELFF	TGTGCCACCAGCAGAGGACAGGGGACCGGGGAGCTGTTTTTT
TRBD2	TRBJ2-3	TRBV6-5	few	CASRGGLAGVNTDTQYF	TGTGCCAGCAGGGGGGGACTAGCGGGAGTGAACACAGATACGCAGTATTTT
TRBD1	TRBJ2-1	TRBV29-1	-	CSGGQGNEQFF	TGCAGCGGGGGACAGGGCAATGAGCAGTTCTTC
TRBD2	TRBJ2-3	TRBV2	-	CASKLSGSVDTQYF	TGTGCCAGCAAGTTGAGCGGGAGTGTAGATACGCAGTATTTT
TRBD2	TRBJ2-2	TRBV9	medium-sized	CASSLGGDNTGELFF	TGTGCCAGCAGCCTGGGAGGGGATAACACCGGGGAGCTGTTTTTT
TRBD1	TRBJ2-2	TRBV10-3	-	CAISPSTGGTGELFF	TGTGCCATCAGCCCCTCGACAGGGGGAACCGGGGAGCTGTTTTTT
-	TRBJ2-3	TRBV7-2	few	CASSLGGNTDTQYF	TGTGCCAGCAGCTTAGGCGGCAACACAGATACGCAGTATTTT
-	TRBJ2-7	TRBV29-1	many	CSVEEGIGEQYF	TGCAGCGTTGAGGAAGGGATCGGCGAGCAGTACTTC
-	TRBJ2-2	TRBV7-9	-	CATPKGGLNTGELFF	TGTGCCACCCCAAAAGGGGGACTGAACACCGGGGAGCTGTTTTTT
-	TRBJ2-6	TRBV7-2	-	CASSLGPPSGANVLTF	TGTGCCAGCAGCTTGGGACCCCCCTCTGGGGCCAACGTCCTGACTTTC
TRBD1	TRBJ1-2	TRBV5-1	-	CASSLGSGQGYGYTF	TGCGCCAGCAGCTTGGGCTCGGGACAGGGTTATGGCTACACCTTC
-	TRBJ1-1	TRBV10-3	many	CAISGDYTEAFF	TGTGCCATCAGTGGGGACTACACTGAAGCTTTCTTT
-	TRBJ2-7	TRBV3-1	-	CVSSQPGRHEQYF	TGTGTCAGCAGCCAGCCGGGACGCCACGAGCAGTACTTC
-	TRBJ2-7	TRBV3-1	-	CASSHAGARGRVEQYF	TGTGCCAGCAGCCATGCAGGGGCGCGGGGCCGTGTCGAGCAGTACTTC
-	TRBJ2-7	TRBV28	few	CASSPSGLPTYEQYF	TGTGCCAGCAGCCCGTCGGGACTTCCCACCTACGAGCAGTACTTC
-	TRBJ1-1	TRBV29-1	few	CSALTDLNTEAFF	TGCAGCGCCCTGACAGACCTGAACACTGAAGCTTTCTTT
-	TRBJ1-2	TRBV29-1	many	CSVGLGGGYTF	TGCAGCGTTGGGCTGGGGGGTGGCTACACCTTC